The entry that follows covers one T cell receptor beta chain sequence. Antigen specificity is unknown. Relative to the germline gene, one junction end is altered; a read error may explain this. Per germline, CDR1 DFQATT and CDR2 SNEGSKA (reference sequence). The CDR3 length is 13 residues. The data were obtained in a study of glioma-infiltrating T cells. Whole-study findings and limits: CDR3 overlap between tissue and blood was very small.

Amplification of TCR alpha and beta CDR3 regions from RNA used iRepertoire nested multiplex PCR. Tissue mRNA or PBMC total RNA, roughly 95-400 ng, went into one-step reverse transcription and amplification. Via MiXCR, TCRdb re-called the multiplex PCR reads, giving one row per CDR3 protein. In the table there are around 93,000 distinct CDR3 sequences, roughly 40% of which are singletons. The sequencing sample was made of glioma tissue, nonneoplastic brain tissue, or PBMCs (not recorded which). The V call is TRBV20-1, the J call TRBJ2-7, with D unresolved. The source of this sequence is a human donor with low-grade glioma or glioblastoma, undergoing nonglioma brain surgery, or in good health (not recorded which). CDR3 nucleotides: TGCAGCGCTAGAATCTCCACCTCCTACAAGCAGTACTTC. As protein: CSARISTSYKQYF.